This entry lists 5 T cell receptor beta chains sequenced from one sample in a study of pediatric ulcerative colitis. This table comes from immunoSEQ multiplex PCR, and its TCRdb copy is limited to in-frame clones, with some not included. The table records about 60,000 clones, 80% to 90% of them present only once. The specimen was blood. The receptors derive from a boy younger than 18 who was a control in a study of pediatric ulcerative colitis.

The chain has TRBV28 and TRBJ2-7; D is perhaps TRBD1 or TRBD2 (5 bases each). The CDR3 has 12 amino acids. V was clipped by 6 bases and J by 4 bases, with 10 bases between them. The V gene's germline CDR1 is MDHEN and CDR2 SYDVKM. The CDR3, as DNA: TGTGCCAGCAGACCGGGGACGTACGAGCAGTACTTC. Protein sequence: CASRPGTYEQYF.

This clone was detected once. The V call is TRBV7-9, the J call TRBJ2-1; 14 bases are a match to TRBD2. The junction had 10 bases not matched to a gene; V was cut back by 5 bases and J by 10 bases. CDR1 is SEHNR and CDR2 is FQNEAQ in the germline V gene (reference sequence). This CDR3 region has 16 residues. The CDR3 sequence is CASSPTGLAGEGEQFF. For the CDR3, the DNA is TGTGCCAGCAGCCCAACGGGACTAGCGGGAGAAGGGGAGCAGTTCTTC.

This clone turned up a few times. V gene TRBV19 combines with J gene TRBJ1-1; tentative D call: TRBD1 (6 bases). The germline V gene encodes CDR1 LNHDA and CDR2 SQIVND (reference sequence). Trimming pared 5 bases from V and 3 bases from J, leaving 13 bases between. CDR3 length: 14 residues. For the CDR3, the DNA is TGTGCCAGTAGTGCCCCCGGGGGGCACACTGAAGCTTTCTTT. Protein: CASSAPGGHTEAFF. Full variable domain (remainder filled in from reference TRBV19 and TRBJ1-1): DGGITQSPKYLFRKEGQNVTLSCEQNLNHDAMYWYRQDPGQGLRLIYYSQIVNDFQKGDIAEGYSVSREKKESFPLTVTSAQKNPTAFYLCASSAPGGHTEAFFGQGTRLTVV.

The V and J genes are TRBV18 and TRBJ1-2; unclear D gene. The CDR3 runs 15 residues. V shed 4 bases and J shed 4 bases, with 16 bases lying between them. Germline values: CDR1 KGHSH, CDR2 LQKENI. The CDR3 DNA reads TGTGCCAGCTCACGAGGACTGGGAGAGGGCTATGGCTACACCTTC. It yields the protein CASSRGLGEGYGYTF.

The V call is TRBV5-1, the J call TRBJ2-7, with TRBD1 as a possible D gene (6 bases). Trimming pared 7 bases from V and 3 bases from J, leaving 17 bases between. Germline CDR1 SGHRS, CDR2 YFSETQ. The CDR3 runs to 14 residues. The CDR3 sequence: CASGPTGSVYEQYF. CDR3 coding DNA: TGCGCCAGCGGGCCTACAGGGTCAGTCTACGAGCAGTACTTC.